The rows below give T cell receptor beta chains drawn from one sample of a study of blood T cell repertoires in COVID-19. Generated by immunoSEQ multiplex PCR, the TCRdb table keeps only in-frame clones and is missing some. The sample lists tens of thousands of clones, 88% seen once, with around 3.7% in the top ten. The specimen was peripheral blood. The receptor set was obtained from a human donor in a cohort sampled during active COVID-19. Each CDR3 is given with its conserved first and last residue. Fields, in order: CDR3 protein, CDR3 DNA, CDR3 length, clone size, V gene, J gene, D gene. The D gene is left open where the match is weak. Where a row states a size, it is once, few, many or the class of an expanded clone; other rows omit it.

CDR3aa: CASSDPGQGATEQYF
CDR3nt: TGTGCCAGCAGTGATCCCGGACAGGGGGCCACCGAGCAGTACTTC
len: 15
abundance: NA
v_gene: TRBV25-1
j_gene: TRBJ2-7
d_gene: TRBD1

CDR3aa: CASSPTGGFVGNYGYTF
CDR3nt: TGCGCCAGCAGCCCGACAGGGGGCTTCGTCGGGAACTATGGCTACACCTTC
len: 17
abundance: NA
v_gene: TRBV4-1
j_gene: TRBJ1-2
d_gene: TRBD1

CDR3aa: CASSYPSRGSSGNTIYF
CDR3nt: TGTGCCAGCAGTTACCCTTCCAGAGGCTCGTCTGGAAACACCATATATTTT
len: 17
abundance: NA
v_gene: TRBV6-2/TRBV6-3
j_gene: TRBJ1-3
d_gene: NA

CDR3aa: CASSHRTGANTEAFF
CDR3nt: TGTGCCAGCAGCCACCGGACAGGGGCCAACACTGAAGCTTTCTTT
len: 15
abundance: NA
v_gene: TRBV4-2
j_gene: TRBJ1-1
d_gene: TRBD1

CDR3aa: CASSPLSNSPSYEQYF
CDR3nt: TGTGCCAGCAGCCCCCTAAGTAACAGTCCATCCTACGAGCAGTACTTC
len: 16
abundance: few
v_gene: TRBV3-1/TRBV3-2
j_gene: TRBJ2-7
d_gene: NA

CDR3aa: CASSSGVGKNTEAFF
CDR3nt: TGTGCCAGCAGTTCGGGGGTGGGGAAGAACACTGAAGCTTTCTTT
len: 15
abundance: NA
v_gene: TRBV27
j_gene: TRBJ1-1
d_gene: NA

CDR3aa: CASSLGQQQFF
CDR3nt: TGTGCCAGCAGCTTGGGACAGCAGCAGTTCTTC
len: 11
abundance: NA
v_gene: TRBV5-4
j_gene: TRBJ2-1
d_gene: NA

CDR3aa: CASSLGGAYSYEQYF
CDR3nt: TGTGCCAGCAGCTTAGGGGGTGCGTATTCCTACGAGCAGTACTTC
len: 15
abundance: NA
v_gene: TRBV6-6
j_gene: TRBJ2-7
d_gene: NA

CDR3aa: CASSQGTDEAFF
CDR3nt: TGTGCCAGCAGCCAGGGGACAGATGAAGCTTTCTTT
len: 12
abundance: NA
v_gene: TRBV11-3
j_gene: TRBJ1-1
d_gene: TRBD1

CDR3aa: CASSQAPGGGIYEQYF
CDR3nt: TGTGCCAGCAGCCAAGCCCCGGGCGGGGGGATCTACGAGCAGTACTTC
len: 16
abundance: NA
v_gene: TRBV9
j_gene: TRBJ2-7
d_gene: TRBD2

CDR3aa: CSGRDRGGPLSSYEQYF
CDR3nt: TGCAGCGGTCGGGACAGGGGCGGGCCTCTAAGCTCCTACGAGCAGTACTTC
len: 17
abundance: NA
v_gene: TRBV29-1
j_gene: TRBJ2-7
d_gene: TRBD1

CDR3aa: CASSAYRALNTEAFF
CDR3nt: TGTGCCAGCAGCGCATACAGGGCGCTGAACACTGAAGCTTTCTTT
len: 15
abundance: NA
v_gene: TRBV13
j_gene: TRBJ1-1
d_gene: NA

CDR3aa: CASSLSGGQPQHF
CDR3nt: TGTGCCAGCAGTTTATCGGGAGGGCAGCCCCAGCATTTT
len: 13
abundance: few
v_gene: TRBV27
j_gene: TRBJ1-5
d_gene: NA

CDR3aa: CASSPASGGQSNYGYTF
CDR3nt: TGTGCCAGCAGCCCAGCCTCTGGGGGACAGAGTAACTATGGCTACACCTTC
len: 17
abundance: NA
v_gene: TRBV2
j_gene: TRBJ1-2
d_gene: TRBD1

CDR3aa: CASSSQGTYNEQFF
CDR3nt: TGTGCCAGCAGTAGCCAGGGGACCTACAATGAGCAGTTCTTC
len: 14
abundance: NA
v_gene: TRBV6-2/TRBV6-3
j_gene: TRBJ2-1
d_gene: NA

CDR3aa: CASGLSNRNYEQYF
CDR3nt: TGTGCCAGCGGGCTGAGTAACAGAAATTACGAGCAGTACTTC
len: 14
abundance: NA
v_gene: TRBV28
j_gene: TRBJ2-7
d_gene: NA

CDR3aa: CASSVTGTASPFYGYTF
CDR3nt: TGTGCCAGCAGCGTAACCGGGACAGCGAGCCCTTTCTATGGCTACACCTTC
len: 17
abundance: NA
v_gene: TRBV9
j_gene: TRBJ1-2
d_gene: TRBD1

CDR3aa: CSAADRKGYTQYF
CDR3nt: TGCAGCGCAGCCGACAGGAAAGGATATACGCAGTATTTT
len: 13
abundance: NA
v_gene: TRBV29-1
j_gene: TRBJ2-3
d_gene: NA

CDR3aa: CASSPRQGGYTF
CDR3nt: TGTGCCAGCAGCCCCCGACAGGGTGGCTACACCTTC
len: 12
abundance: NA
v_gene: TRBV7-9
j_gene: TRBJ1-2
d_gene: TRBD1

CDR3aa: CASSLVSNEKLFF
CDR3nt: TGTGCCAGCAGTTTGGTCAGTAATGAAAAACTGTTTTTT
len: 13
abundance: NA
v_gene: TRBV6-6
j_gene: TRBJ1-4
d_gene: NA

CDR3aa: CASSLLKTGDQFF
CDR3nt: TGTGCCAGCAGCTTACTTAAGACAGGGGACCAGTTCTTC
len: 13
abundance: NA
v_gene: TRBV7-3
j_gene: TRBJ2-1
d_gene: TRBD1

CDR3aa: CASSPLAGPTYEQYF
CDR3nt: TGTGCCAGCAGCCCCCTAGCGGGACCTACCTACGAGCAGTACTTC
len: 15
abundance: NA
v_gene: TRBV28
j_gene: TRBJ2-7
d_gene: TRBD2

CDR3aa: CASSQASVKDTQYF
CDR3nt: TGTGCCAGCAGCCAAGCGTCGGTGAAAGATACGCAGTATTTT
len: 14
abundance: NA
v_gene: TRBV3-1/TRBV3-2
j_gene: TRBJ2-3
d_gene: NA

CDR3aa: CASNPIMGYTEAFF
CDR3nt: TGTGCCAGTAACCCAATAATGGGCTACACTGAAGCTTTCTTT
len: 14
abundance: few
v_gene: TRBV19
j_gene: TRBJ1-1
d_gene: NA

CDR3aa: CASSSSPGQGTYEQYF
CDR3nt: TGTGCCAGCAGCTCGAGTCCGGGACAGGGCACCTACGAGCAGTACTTC
len: 16
abundance: NA
v_gene: TRBV13
j_gene: TRBJ2-7
d_gene: TRBD1

CDR3aa: CATSRGRAGVHEQFF
CDR3nt: TGTGCCACCAGCAGAGGACGAGCGGGAGTCCATGAGCAGTTCTTC
len: 15
abundance: NA
v_gene: TRBV15
j_gene: TRBJ2-1
d_gene: TRBD2

CDR3aa: CASSGLIPEAFF
CDR3nt: TGTGCCAGTTCAGGATTGATCCCTGAAGCTTTCTTT
len: 12
abundance: NA
v_gene: TRBV7-8
j_gene: TRBJ1-1
d_gene: NA